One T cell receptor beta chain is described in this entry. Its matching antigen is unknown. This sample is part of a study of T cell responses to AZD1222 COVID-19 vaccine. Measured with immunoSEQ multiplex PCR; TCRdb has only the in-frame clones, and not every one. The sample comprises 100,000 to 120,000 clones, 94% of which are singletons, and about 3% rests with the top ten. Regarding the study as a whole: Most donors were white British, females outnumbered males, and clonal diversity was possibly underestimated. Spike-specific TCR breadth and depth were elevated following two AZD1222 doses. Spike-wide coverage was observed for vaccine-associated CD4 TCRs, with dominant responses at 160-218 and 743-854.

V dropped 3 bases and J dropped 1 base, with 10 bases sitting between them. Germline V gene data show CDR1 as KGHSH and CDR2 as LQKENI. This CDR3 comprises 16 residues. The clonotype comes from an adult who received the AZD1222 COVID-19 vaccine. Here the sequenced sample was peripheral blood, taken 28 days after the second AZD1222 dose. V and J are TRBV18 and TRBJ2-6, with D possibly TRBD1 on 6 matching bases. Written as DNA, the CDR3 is TGTGCCAGCTCACCTCTGGGGGCGTCTGGGGCCAACGTCCTGACTTTC. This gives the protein CASSPLGASGANVLTF. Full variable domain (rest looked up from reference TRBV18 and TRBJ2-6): NAGVMQNPRHLVRRRGQEARLRCSPMKGHSHVYWYRQLPEEGLKFMVYLQKENIIDESGMPKERFSAEFPKEGPSILRIQQVVRGDSAAYFCASSPLGASGANVLTFGAGSRLTVL.